This T cell receptor (beta chain) was captured in a study of OX40 agonist ivuxolimab in advanced cancers. On the study more broadly: Dose-escalation patients' cancers were hepatocellular carcinoma, melanoma, renal cell or head and neck cancer.

Study-wide results and caveats: Also present in some nonresponders was a low level of normalized T-cell clonal expansion. The authors did not determine the antigen specificity of the expanded peripheral T cells.

Trimming took off 0 bases at V and 1 base at J, with 18 bases between the two ends. CDR3 size: 18 residues. Germline V CDR1 and CDR2: MNHNS, SASEGT. Profiling relied on immunoSEQ multiplex PCR, and the TCRdb table lists in-frame clones only, not all of them. This table holds 65,000 or so clones, about four fifths found once. On this clone: Its antigen is not identified.

The TCR originated in an adult with an advanced solid tumor such as melanoma, head and neck, liver or kidney cancer. The specimen was CD4+ or CD8+ T cells sorted from blood, collected in a trial of the OX40 agonist ivuxolimab. V gene TRBV6-1 combines with J gene TRBJ1-2; a possible D gene is TRBD1 (5 bases). In DNA form, the CDR3 reads TGTGCCAGCAGTGAAGCGTTTTTCCTCCAGGGTGGTAACTATGGCTACACCTTC. As protein: CASSEAFFLQGGNYGYTF.